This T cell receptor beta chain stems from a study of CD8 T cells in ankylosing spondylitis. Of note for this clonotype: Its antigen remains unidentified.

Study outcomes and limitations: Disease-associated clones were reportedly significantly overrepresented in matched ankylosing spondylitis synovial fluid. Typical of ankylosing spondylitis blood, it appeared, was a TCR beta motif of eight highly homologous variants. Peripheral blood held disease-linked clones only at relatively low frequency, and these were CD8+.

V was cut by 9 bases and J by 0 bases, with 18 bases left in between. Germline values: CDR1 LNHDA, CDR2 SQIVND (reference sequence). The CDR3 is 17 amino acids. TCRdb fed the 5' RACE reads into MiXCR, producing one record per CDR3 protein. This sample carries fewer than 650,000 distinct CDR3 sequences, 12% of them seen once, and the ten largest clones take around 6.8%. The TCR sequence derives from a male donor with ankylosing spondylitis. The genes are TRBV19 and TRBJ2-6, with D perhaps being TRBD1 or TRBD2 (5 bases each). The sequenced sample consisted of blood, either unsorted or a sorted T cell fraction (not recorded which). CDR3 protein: CASTAGDGYSGANVLTF. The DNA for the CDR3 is TGTGCCAGCACGGCCGGGGACGGCTACTCTGGGGCCAACGTCCTGACTTTC.